The 18 T cell receptor beta chains given below trace back to one sample, sequenced in a study of shared clonotypes between healthy human individuals. Clones were read by immunoSEQ multiplex PCR, and TCRdb kept only the in-frame ones, dropping some. The table has some 2.3 million clones, approximately 95% seen once. The material sequenced was naive CD4+ T cells from PBMCs. Subset given: CD45RA+ positively selected. These receptors came from a young man in good health. Some clones in this sample may be carry-over from other donors' samples.

This chain links TRBV30 with TRBJ2-2, with TRBD1 matching over 11 bases. The J segment lost 6 bases and the V segment lost 4 bases, leaving 4 bases of the junction unmatched. CDR1 is GTSNPN and CDR2 is SVGIG in the germline V gene (reference sequence). The CDR3 length is 14 residues. CDR3 in DNA: TGTGCCTGGATTCCGGGACAGGGGGCCGGGGAGCTGTTTTTT. Translating gives CAWIPGQGAGELFF.

The chain employs TRBV2 and TRBJ1-4; maybe TRBD1 (6 bases). Trimming pared 2 bases from V and 14 bases from J, leaving 9 bases between. The CDR3 runs 11 residues. Germline loops: CDR1 SNHLY, CDR2 FYNNEI. The CDR3 bases are TGTGCCAGCAGTGAAAGGGGGGGGCTGTTTTTT. Its translation: CASSERGGLFF.

The rearrangement uses TRBV7-2 and TRBJ1-5; weak D call: TRBD1 (5 bases). There are 14 residues in the CDR3. The germline V gene encodes CDR1 SGHTA and CDR2 FQGNSA. Trimming shortened V by 5 bases and J by 3 bases, and 11 bases separated the two germline ends. This CDR3 is CASSPRQINQPQHF. The CDR3 region has the DNA TGTGCCAGCAGCCCTCGACAGATCAATCAGCCCCAGCATTTT.

The V and J genes are TRBV6-5 and TRBJ2-5; D possibly corresponds to TRBD1 (6 bases). The germline V gene encodes CDR1 MNHEY and CDR2 SVGAGI. Trimming removed 7 bases at V and 4 bases at J, with 19 bases between. The CDR3 runs 15 residues. The chain's CDR3 is CASNLIGGSAETQYF. In DNA, the CDR3 is TGTGCCAGCAACTTAATAGGGGGTTCGGCAGAGACCCAGTACTTC.

The V call is TRBV29-1, the J call TRBJ2-7; 11 nucleotides match TRBD1. This CDR3 comprises 14 residues. Germline lookup yields CDR1 SQVTM and CDR2 ANQGSEA. The V segment lost 3 bases and the J segment 5 bases; nucleotides outside the gene matches: 6. The CDR3 loop reads CSVDRPGQGDEQYF. DNA of the CDR3: TGCAGCGTTGATCGACCGGGACAGGGGGACGAGCAGTACTTC.

V gene TRBV6-4 combines with J gene TRBJ2-3; D may match TRBD1 or TRBD2 (6 bases each). The ends were cut back, 7 bases at V and 5 bases at J, with 22 bases in the middle. Germline CDR1 reads MRHNA; CDR2 reads SNTAGT. The CDR3 covers 16 residues. Written as DNA, the CDR3 is TGTGCCAGCACTACCCGGAGGCGGGAAGGGGGAGATACGCAGTATTTT. Translation gives CASTTRRREGGDTQYF.

This chain's CDR3 is CASRALAGGVMNEQFF. In DNA, the CDR3 is TGTGCCAGCAGGGCATTAGCGGGAGGGGTAATGAATGAGCAGTTCTTC. The rearrangement links TRBV6-6 to TRBJ2-1, with 11 bases identical to TRBD2. Trimming removed 6 bases from V and 7 bases from J; junction bases left unmatched: 11. There are 16 residues in the CDR3. Per germline, CDR1 MNHNY and CDR2 SVGAGI (reference sequence).

The V and J genes are TRBV9 and TRBJ2-1; 9 nucleotides agree with TRBD1. CDR3 length equals 16 residues. Germline V gives CDR1 SGDLS, CDR2 YYNGEE. V gave up 0 bases and J gave up 8 bases; unmatched junction bases: 9. The CDR3 coding sequence is TGTGCCAGCAGCGTAGCTTGGGACAGGGAGATTGATGAGCAGTTCTTC. Its translation: CASSVAWDREIDEQFF.

V usage is TRBV18 and J usage is TRBJ2-7; D could derive from TRBD1 or TRBD2 (5 bases each). Trimming cost V 0 bases and J 4 bases, with 13 bases left between them. From germline, CDR1 is KGHSH and CDR2 LQKENI. The CDR3 has 15 amino acids. The DNA for the CDR3 is TGTGCCAGCTCACCACCGAGAGGGGCAGGGTACGAGCAGTACTTC. Its translation: CASSPPRGAGYEQYF.

The chain has TRBV28 and TRBJ2-7; D possibly corresponds to TRBD1 (5 bases). Trimming took 1 base from V and 4 from J, leaving 11 bases between them. Germline assignment: CDR1 MDHEN and CDR2 SYDVKM. This CDR3 has 14 residues. CDR3 nucleotide sequence: TGTGCCAGCAGTTTATCAGGGCTCGAGTACGAGCAGTACTTC. Encoded protein: CASSLSGLEYEQYF.

The V and J genes are TRBV27 and TRBJ2-2; no reliable D call. V was trimmed by 6 bases and J by 1 base, leaving 6 bases between them. The CDR3 has 13 residues. Germline CDR1 and CDR2: MNHEY and SMNVEV (reference sequence). Written as DNA, the CDR3 is TGTGCCAGCAGGAGAGGGAACACCGGGGAGCTGTTTTTT. Protein product: CASRRGNTGELFF.

The rearrangement joins TRBV15 to TRBJ2-7; TRBD2 matches 9 bases. Germline V gene data show CDR1 as LNHNV and CDR2 as YYDKDF (reference sequence). CDR3 size: 20 residues. J lost 1 base, V lost 1 base, and 17 bases had no gene match. CDR3 residues: CATSRAARLADVRYSYEQYF. The CDR3 coding sequence is TGTGCCACCAGCAGAGCGGCTAGACTAGCGGACGTTCGCTATTCCTACGAGCAGTACTTC.

The chain recombines TRBV19 with TRBJ1-4; D is unclear. Trimming pared 7 bases from V and 5 bases from J, leaving 5 bases between. The CDR3 sequence is 11 residues long. Germline-derived CDR1 and CDR2 are LNHDA and SQIVND (reference sequence). CDR3 sequence reads: CASIKNEKLFF. In nucleotides, the CDR3 is TGTGCCAGTATTAAAAATGAAAAACTGTTTTTT.

The chain links TRBV4-2 to TRBJ2-3, with 10 nucleotides matching TRBD2. With 1 base clipped from V and 5 bases from J, the junction kept 6 bases outside the gene matches. This CDR3 contains 16 residues. From germline, CDR1 is LGHNA and CDR2 YNFKEQ. CDR3 sequence (DNA): TGTGCCAGCAGCCAAGCTAGCGGGGGAGGCGGAGATACGCAGTATTTT. Translating gives CASSQASGGGGDTQYF.

The V gene is TRBV28, the J gene TRBJ1-1, with 7 positions matching TRBD1. The CDR3 contains 13 residues. Germline V lookup: CDR1 MDHEN, CDR2 SYDVKM. The V and J ends lost 6 bases and 6 bases, in that order; junction bases with no gene match: 7. The CDR3 nucleotides are TGTGCCAGCAGCCAAAACAGGGGACCTGAAGCTTTCTTT. Residues: CASSQNRGPEAFF.

The CDR3 nucleotides read TGTGCCAGCAGCTTGGCCCGCAACCCCGAGGGCAATCAGCCCCAGCATTTT. Its protein is CASSLARNPEGNQPQHF. The chain links TRBV5-4 to TRBJ1-5; no reliable D call. The germline gives CDR1 SGHNT, CDR2 YYREEE (reference sequence). There are 17 residues in the CDR3. V was shortened by 0 bases and J by 2 bases, with 15 bases between the two germline ends.

The chain couples TRBV6-5 to TRBJ1-2; no reliable D call. Trimming cost V 6 bases and J 0 bases, with 8 bases left between them. CDR3 length: 13 amino acids. CDR1 and CDR2 (germline): MNHEY, SVGAGI. CDR3 sequence (DNA): TGTGCCAGCAGATCGACCTCTAACTATGGCTACACCTTC. It yields the protein CASRSTSNYGYTF.

A few counts support this clone. The rearrangement links TRBV14 to TRBJ1-1; weak D call: TRBD1 (5 bases). This CDR3 region has 12 residues. Trimming removed 5 bases from V and 9 bases from J, with 13 bases in between. Germline-derived CDR1 and CDR2 are SGHDN and FVKESK. The CDR3 DNA is TGTGCCAGCAGCTTAGGGACGACCCAAGCTTTCTTT. Amino acid sequence: CASSLGTTQAFF.